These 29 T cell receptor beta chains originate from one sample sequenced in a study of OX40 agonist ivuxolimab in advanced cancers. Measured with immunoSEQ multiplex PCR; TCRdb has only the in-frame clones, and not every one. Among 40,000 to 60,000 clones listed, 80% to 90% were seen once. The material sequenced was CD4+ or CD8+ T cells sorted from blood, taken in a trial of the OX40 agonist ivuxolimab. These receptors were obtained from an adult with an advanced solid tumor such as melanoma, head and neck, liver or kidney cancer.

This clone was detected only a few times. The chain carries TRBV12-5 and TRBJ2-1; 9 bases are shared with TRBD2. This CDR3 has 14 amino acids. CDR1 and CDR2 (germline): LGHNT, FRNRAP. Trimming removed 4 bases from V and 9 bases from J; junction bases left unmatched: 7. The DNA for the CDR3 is TGTGCTAGTGGTTCGAAGGCGGGAGGGACTGAGCAGTTCTTC. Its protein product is CASGSKAGGTEQFF.

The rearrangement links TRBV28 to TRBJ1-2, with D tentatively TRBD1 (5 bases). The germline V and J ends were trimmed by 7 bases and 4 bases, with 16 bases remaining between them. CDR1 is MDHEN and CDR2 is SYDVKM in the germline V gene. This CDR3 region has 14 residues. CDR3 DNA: TGTGCCAGCAATGGGCGTCAGGGACTCTATGGCTACACCTTC. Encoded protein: CASNGRQGLYGYTF.

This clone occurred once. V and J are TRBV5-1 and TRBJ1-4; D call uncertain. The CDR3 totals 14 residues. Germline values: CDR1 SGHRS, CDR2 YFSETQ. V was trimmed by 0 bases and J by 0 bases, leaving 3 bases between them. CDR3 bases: TGCGCCAGCAGCTTGGAGCCAACTAATGAAAAACTGTTTTTT. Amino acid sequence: CASSLEPTNEKLFF. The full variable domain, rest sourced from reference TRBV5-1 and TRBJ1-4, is KAGVTQTPRYLIKTRGQQVTLSCSPISGHRSVSWYQQTPGQGLQFLFEYFSETQRNKGNFPGRFSGRQFSNSRSEMNVSTLELGDSALYLCASSLEPTNEKLFFGSGTQLSVL.

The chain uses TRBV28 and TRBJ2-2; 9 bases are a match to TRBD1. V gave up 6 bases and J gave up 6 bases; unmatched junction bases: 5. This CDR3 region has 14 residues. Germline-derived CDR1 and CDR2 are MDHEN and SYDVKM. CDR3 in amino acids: CASRKTGGAGELFF. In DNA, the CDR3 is TGTGCCAGCAGGAAGACAGGGGGGGCCGGGGAGCTGTTTTTT. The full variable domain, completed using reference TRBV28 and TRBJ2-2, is DVKVTQSSRYLVKRTGEKVFLECVQDMDHENMFWYRQDPGLGLRLIYFSYDVKMKEKGDIPEGYSVSREKKERFSLILESASTNQTSMYLCASRKTGGAGELFFGEGSRLTVL.

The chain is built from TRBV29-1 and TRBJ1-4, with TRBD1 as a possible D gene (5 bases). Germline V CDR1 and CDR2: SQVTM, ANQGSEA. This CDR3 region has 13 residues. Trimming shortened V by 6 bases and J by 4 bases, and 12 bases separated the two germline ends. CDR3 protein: CSVEGPFNEKLFF. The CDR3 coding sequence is TGCAGCGTAGAGGGACCCTTTAATGAAAAACTGTTTTTT.

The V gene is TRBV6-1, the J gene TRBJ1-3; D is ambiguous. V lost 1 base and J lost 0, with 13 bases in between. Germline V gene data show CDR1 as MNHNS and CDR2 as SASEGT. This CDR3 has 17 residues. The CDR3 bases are TGTGCCAGCAGTGAAGTTTGGCAGGCGAGCTCTGGAAACACCATATATTTT. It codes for CASSEVWQASSGNTIYF.

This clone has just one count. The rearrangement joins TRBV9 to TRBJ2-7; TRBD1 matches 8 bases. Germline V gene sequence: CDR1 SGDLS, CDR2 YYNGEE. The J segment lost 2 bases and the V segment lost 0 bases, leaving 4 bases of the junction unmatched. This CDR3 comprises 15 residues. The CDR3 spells CASSVGGQATYEQYF. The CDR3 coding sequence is TGTGCCAGCAGCGTAGGGGGACAGGCGACCTACGAGCAGTACTTC. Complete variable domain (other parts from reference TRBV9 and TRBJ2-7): DSGVTQTPKHLITATGQRVTLRCSPRSGDLSVYWYQQSLDQGLQFLIQYYNGEERAKGNILERFSAQQFPDLHSELNLSSLELGDSALYFCASSVGGQATYEQYFGPGTRLTVT.

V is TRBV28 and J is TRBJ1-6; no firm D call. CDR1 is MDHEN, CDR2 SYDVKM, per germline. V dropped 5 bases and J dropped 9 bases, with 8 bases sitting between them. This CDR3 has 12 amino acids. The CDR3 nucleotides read TGTGCCAGCAGTCCCTCCCTTTCACCCCTCCACTTT. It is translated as CASSPSLSPLHF.

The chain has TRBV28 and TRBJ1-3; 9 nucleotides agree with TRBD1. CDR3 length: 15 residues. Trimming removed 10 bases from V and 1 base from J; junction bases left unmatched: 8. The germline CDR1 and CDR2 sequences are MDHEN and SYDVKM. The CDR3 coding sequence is TGTGCCACAGGGGGACAGGGAATTTCTGGAAACACCATATATTTT. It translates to CATGGQGISGNTIYF.

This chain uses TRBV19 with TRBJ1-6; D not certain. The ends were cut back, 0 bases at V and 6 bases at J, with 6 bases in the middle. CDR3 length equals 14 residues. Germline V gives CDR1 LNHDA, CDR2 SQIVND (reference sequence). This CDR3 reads CASSIETGNSPLHF. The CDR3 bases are TGTGCCAGTAGTATAGAGACCGGTAATTCACCCCTCCACTTT. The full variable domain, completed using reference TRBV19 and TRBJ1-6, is DGGITQSPKYLFRKEGQNVTLSCEQNLNHDAMYWYRQDPGQGLRLIYYSQIVNDFQKGDIAEGYSVSREKKESFPLTVTSAQKNPTAFYLCASSIETGNSPLHFGNGTRLTVT.

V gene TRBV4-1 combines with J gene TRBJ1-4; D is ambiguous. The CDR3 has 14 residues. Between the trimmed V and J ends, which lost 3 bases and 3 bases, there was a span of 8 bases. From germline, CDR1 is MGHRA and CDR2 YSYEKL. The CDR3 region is CASSHHGANEKLFF. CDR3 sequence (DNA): TGCGCCAGCAGCCATCACGGAGCTAATGAAAAACTGTTTTTT.

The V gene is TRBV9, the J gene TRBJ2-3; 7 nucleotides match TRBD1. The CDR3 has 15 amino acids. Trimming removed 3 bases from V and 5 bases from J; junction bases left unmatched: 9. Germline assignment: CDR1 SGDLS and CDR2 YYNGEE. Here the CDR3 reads CASSARQGTGDTQYF. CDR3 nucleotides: TGTGCCAGCAGCGCGCGACAGGGTACTGGAGATACGCAGTATTTT. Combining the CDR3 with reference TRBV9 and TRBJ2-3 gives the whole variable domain DSGVTQTPKHLITATGQRVTLRCSPRSGDLSVYWYQQSLDQGLQFLIQYYNGEERAKGNILERFSAQQFPDLHSELNLSSLELGDSALYFCASSARQGTGDTQYFGPGTRLTVL.

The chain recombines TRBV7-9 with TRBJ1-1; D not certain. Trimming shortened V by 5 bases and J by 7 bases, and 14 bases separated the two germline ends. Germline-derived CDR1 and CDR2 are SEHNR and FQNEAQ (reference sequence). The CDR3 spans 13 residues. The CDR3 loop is CASSLSDTYEAFF. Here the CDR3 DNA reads TGTGCCAGCAGCCTGAGCGACACCTATGAAGCTTTCTTT.

This CDR3 is CATSRQGSGTEAFF. The CDR3 DNA reads TGTGCCACTTCGAGACAGGGCAGTGGCACTGAAGCTTTCTTT. The chain couples TRBV10-3 to TRBJ1-1; 7 bases fit TRBD1. CDR3 length: 14 amino acids. V shed 10 bases, J shed 4 bases, and the junction held 12 bases outside the gene matches. CDR1 is ENHRY and CDR2 is SYGVKD in the germline V gene.

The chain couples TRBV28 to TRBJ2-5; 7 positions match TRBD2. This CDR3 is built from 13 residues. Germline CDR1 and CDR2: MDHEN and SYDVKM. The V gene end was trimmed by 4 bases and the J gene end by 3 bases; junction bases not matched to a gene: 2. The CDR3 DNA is TGTGCCAGCAGTTGGGGGGGGGAAGAGACCCAGTACTTC. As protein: CASSWGGEETQYF.

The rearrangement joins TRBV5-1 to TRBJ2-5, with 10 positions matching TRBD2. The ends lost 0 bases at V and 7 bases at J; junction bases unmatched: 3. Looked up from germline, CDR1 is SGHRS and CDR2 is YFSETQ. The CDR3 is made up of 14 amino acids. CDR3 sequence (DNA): TGCGCCAGCAGCTTGGTTAGCGGGAGGCGGACCCAGTACTTC. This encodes CASSLVSGRRTQYF.

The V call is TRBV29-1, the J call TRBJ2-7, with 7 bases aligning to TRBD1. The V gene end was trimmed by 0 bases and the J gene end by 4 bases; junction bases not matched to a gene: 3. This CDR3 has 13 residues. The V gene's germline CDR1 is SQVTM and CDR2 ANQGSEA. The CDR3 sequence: CSVEDQQGYEQYF. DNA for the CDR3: TGCAGCGTTGAAGATCAACAGGGGTACGAGCAGTACTTC.

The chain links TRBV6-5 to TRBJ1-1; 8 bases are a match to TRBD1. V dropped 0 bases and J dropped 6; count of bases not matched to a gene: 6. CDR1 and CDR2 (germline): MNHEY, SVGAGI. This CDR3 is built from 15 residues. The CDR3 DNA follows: TGTGCCAGCAGTTACTCGAGGACAGGGAGGGCTGAAGCTTTCTTT. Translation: CASSYSRTGRAEAFF.

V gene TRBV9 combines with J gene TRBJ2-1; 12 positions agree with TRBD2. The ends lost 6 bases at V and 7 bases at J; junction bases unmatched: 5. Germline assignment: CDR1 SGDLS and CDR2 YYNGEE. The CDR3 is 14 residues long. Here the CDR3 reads CASKGLAGNNEQFF. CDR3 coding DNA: TGTGCCAGCAAAGGACTAGCGGGAAATAATGAGCAGTTCTTC.

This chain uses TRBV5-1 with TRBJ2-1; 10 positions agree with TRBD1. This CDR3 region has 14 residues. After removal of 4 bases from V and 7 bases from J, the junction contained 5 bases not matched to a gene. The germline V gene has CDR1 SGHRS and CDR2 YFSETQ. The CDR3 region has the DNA TGCGCCAGCAGCCCAGGACAGGGGGGGAATGAGCAGTTCTTC. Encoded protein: CASSPGQGGNEQFF.

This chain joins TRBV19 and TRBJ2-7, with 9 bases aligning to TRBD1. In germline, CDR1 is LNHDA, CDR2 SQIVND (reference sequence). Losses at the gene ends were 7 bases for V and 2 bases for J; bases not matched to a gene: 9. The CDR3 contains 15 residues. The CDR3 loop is CASTLSDRGTYEQYF. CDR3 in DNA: TGTGCCAGTACTCTCTCGGACAGGGGCACCTACGAGCAGTACTTC.

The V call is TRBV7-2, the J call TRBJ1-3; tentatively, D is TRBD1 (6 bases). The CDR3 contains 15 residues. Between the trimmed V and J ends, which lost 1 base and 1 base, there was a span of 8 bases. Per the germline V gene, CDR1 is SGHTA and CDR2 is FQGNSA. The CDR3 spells CASSLDGQSGNTIYF. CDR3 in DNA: TGTGCCAGCAGCTTAGATGGACAGTCTGGAAACACCATATATTTT.

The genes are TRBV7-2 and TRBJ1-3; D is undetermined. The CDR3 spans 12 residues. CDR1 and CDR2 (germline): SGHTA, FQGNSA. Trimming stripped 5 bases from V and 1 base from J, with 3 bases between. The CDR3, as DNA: TGTGCCAGCAGCATATCTGGAAACACCATATATTTT. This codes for CASSISGNTIYF.

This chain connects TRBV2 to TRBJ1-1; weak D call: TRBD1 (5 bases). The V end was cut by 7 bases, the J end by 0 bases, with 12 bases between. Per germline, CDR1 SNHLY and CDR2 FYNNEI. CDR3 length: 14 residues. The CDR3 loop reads CASIREGLNTEAFF. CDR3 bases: TGTGCCAGCATCAGGGAGGGACTGAACACTGAAGCTTTCTTT. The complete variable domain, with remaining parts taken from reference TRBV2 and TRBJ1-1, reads EPEVTQTPSHQVTQMGQEVILRCVPISNHLYFYWYRQILGQKVEFLVSFYNNEISEKSEIFDDQFSVERPDGSNFTLKIRSTKLEDSAMYFCASIREGLNTEAFFGQGTRLTVV.

CDR3: CASQGLRDRGNQPQHF. CDR3 coding DNA: TGTGCCAGTCAAGGTCTCCGGGACAGGGGCAATCAGCCCCAGCATTTT. V is TRBV19 and J is TRBJ1-5; 9 nucleotides line up with TRBD1. This CDR3 contains 16 residues. From germline, CDR1 is LNHDA and CDR2 SQIVND (reference sequence). V lost 8 bases to trimming and J lost 2 bases; unmatched junction nucleotides: 10.

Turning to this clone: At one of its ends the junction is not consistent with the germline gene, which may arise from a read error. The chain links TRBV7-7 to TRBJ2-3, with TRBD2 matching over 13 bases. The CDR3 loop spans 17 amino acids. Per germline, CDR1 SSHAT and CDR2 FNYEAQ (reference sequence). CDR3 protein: CASSFPGLAGLGDTQYF. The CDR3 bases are TGTGCTAGCAGCTTTCCGGGACTAGCGGGGTTGGGGGATACGCAGTATTTT.

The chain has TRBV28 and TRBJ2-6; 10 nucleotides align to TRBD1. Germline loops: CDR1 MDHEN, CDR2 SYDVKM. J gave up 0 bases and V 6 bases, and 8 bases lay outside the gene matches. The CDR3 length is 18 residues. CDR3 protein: CASSRPGQGFSGANVLTF. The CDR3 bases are TGTGCCAGCAGCCGTCCGGGACAGGGGTTCTCTGGGGCCAACGTCCTGACTTTC.

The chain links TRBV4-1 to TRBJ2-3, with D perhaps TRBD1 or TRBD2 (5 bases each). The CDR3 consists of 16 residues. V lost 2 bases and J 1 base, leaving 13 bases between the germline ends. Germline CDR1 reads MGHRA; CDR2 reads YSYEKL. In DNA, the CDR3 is TGCGCCAGCAGCCAATGGGACCGAGAGGGCACAGATACGCAGTATTTT. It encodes CASSQWDREGTDTQYF.

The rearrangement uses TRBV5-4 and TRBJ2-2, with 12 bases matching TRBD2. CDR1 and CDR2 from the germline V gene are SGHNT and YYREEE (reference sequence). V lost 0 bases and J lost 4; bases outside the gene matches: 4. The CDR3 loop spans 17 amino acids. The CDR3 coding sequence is TGTGCCAGCAGCTTGGGACTGACTAGCGGGAGCACCGGGGAGCTGTTTTTT. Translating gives CASSLGLTSGSTGELFF.